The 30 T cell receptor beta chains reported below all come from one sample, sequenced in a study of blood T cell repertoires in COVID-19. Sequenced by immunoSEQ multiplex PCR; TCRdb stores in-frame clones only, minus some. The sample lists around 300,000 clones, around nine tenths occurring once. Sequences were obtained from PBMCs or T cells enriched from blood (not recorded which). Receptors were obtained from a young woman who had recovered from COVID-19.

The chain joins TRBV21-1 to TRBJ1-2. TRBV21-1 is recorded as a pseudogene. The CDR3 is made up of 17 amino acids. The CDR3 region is CASSRGRGDCDGYGYTF. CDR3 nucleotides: TGTGCCAGCAGCCGGGGACGGGGGGACTGTGATGGCTATGGCTACACCTTC.

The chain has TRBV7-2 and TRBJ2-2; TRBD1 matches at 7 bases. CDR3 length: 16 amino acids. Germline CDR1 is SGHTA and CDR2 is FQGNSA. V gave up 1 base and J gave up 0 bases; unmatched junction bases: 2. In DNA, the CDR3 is TGTGCCAGCAGCTTAGGCCAGGGGGCGAACACCGGGGAGCTGTTTTTT. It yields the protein CASSLGQGANTGELFF.

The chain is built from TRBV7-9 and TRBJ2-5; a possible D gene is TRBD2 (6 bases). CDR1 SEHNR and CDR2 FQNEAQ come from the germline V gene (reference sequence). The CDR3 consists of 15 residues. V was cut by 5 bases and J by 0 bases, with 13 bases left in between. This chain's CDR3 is CASSHRDWDQETQYF. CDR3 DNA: TGTGCCAGCAGCCACCGGGACTGGGACCAAGAGACCCAGTACTTC.

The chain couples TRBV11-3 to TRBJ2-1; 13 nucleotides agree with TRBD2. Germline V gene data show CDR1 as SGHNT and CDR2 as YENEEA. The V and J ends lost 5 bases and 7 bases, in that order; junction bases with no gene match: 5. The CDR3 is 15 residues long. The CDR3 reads CASSRTSGSNNEQFF. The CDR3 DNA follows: TGTGCCAGCAGCCGGACTAGCGGGAGTAATAATGAGCAGTTCTTC.

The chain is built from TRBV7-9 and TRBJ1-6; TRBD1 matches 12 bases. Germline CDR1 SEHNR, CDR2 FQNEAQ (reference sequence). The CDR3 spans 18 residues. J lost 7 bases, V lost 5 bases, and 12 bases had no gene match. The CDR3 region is CASSPGQGAPGRNSPLHF. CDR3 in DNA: TGTGCCAGCAGCCCGGGACAGGGGGCGCCAGGACGAAATTCACCCCTCCACTTT.

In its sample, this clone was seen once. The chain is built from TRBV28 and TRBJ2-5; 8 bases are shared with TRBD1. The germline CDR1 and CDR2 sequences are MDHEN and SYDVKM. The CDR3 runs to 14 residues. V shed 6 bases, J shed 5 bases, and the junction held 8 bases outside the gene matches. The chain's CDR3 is CASSLDRGVETQYF. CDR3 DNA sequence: TGTGCCAGCAGCCTTGACAGGGGCGTGGAGACCCAGTACTTC.

CDR3 coding DNA: TGTGCCTGGAGTTTCTTGCCGGGGACAGGACCTATAGTTCAGCATTTT. Translating gives CAWSFLPGTGPIVQHF. The rearrangement links TRBV30 to TRBJ1-5; 8 nucleotides agree with TRBD1. Unmatched junction bases numbered 19, after V lost 2 bases and J lost 13 bases. The CDR3 sequence is 16 residues long. Germline lookup yields CDR1 GTSNPN and CDR2 SVGIG (reference sequence). Using reference TRBV30 and TRBJ1-5 for the parts outside the CDR3, the full variable domain is SQTIHQWPATLVQPVGSPLSLECTVEGTSNPNLYWYRQAAGRGLQLLFYSVGIGQISSEVPQNLSASRPQDRQFILSSKKLLLSDSGFYLCAWSFLPGTGPIVQHFGDGTRLSIL.

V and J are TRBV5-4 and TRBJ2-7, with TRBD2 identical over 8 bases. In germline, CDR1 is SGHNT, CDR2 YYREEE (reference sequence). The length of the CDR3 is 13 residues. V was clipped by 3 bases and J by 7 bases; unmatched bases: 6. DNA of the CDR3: TGTGCCAGCAGCTCCTTACTAGCGGTGGAGCAGTACTTC. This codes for CASSSLLAVEQYF.

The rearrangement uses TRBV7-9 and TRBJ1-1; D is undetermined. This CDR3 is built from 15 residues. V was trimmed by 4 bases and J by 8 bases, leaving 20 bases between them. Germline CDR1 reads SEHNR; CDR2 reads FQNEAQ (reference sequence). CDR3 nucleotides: TGTGCCAGCAGCTCTAATCAACCACCTGGCAGGGAAGCTTTCTTT. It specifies CASSSNQPPGREAFF. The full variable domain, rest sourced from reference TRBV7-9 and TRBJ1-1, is DTGVSQNPRHKITKRGQNVTFRCDPISEHNRLYWYRQTLGQGPEFLTYFQNEAQLEKSRLLSDRFSAERPKGSFSTLEIQRTEQGDSAMYLCASSSNQPPGREAFFGQGTRLTVV.

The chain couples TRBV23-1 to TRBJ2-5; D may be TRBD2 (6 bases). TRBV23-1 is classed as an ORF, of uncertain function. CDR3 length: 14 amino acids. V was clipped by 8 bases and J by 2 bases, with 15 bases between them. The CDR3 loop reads CASRRGGKQETQYF. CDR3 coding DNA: TGCGCCAGCCGAAGGGGAGGAAAACAAGAGACCCAGTACTTC.

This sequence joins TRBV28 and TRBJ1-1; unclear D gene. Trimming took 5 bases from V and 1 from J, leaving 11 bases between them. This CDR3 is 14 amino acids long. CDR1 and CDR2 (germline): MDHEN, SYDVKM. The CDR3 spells CASSLARRNTEAFF. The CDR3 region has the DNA TGTGCCAGCAGTCTCGCCAGAAGGAACACTGAAGCTTTCTTT.

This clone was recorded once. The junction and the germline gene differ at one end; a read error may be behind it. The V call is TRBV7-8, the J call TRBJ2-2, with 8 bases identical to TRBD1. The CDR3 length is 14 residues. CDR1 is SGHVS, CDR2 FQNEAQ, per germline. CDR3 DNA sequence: TGTGCCAGCAGCTCGGACAGGGTTACCGGTGAGCTGTTTTTT. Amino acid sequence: CASSSDRVTGELFF.

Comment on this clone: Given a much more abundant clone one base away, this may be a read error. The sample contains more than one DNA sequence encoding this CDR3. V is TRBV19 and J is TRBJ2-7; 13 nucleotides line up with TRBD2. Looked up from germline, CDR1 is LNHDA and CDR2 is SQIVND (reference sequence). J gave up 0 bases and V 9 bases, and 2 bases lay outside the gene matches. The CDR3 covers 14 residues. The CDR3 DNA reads TGTGCCAGCAGGACTAGCGGGAGCTCCTACGAGCAGTACTTC. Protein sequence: CASRTSGSSYEQYF.

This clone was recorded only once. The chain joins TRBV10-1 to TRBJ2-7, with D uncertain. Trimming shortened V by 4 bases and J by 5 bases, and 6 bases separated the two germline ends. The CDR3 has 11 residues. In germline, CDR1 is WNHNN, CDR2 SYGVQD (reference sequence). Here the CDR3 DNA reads TGCGCCAGCAGTGCTAGTAACGAGCAGTACTTC. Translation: CASSASNEQYF.

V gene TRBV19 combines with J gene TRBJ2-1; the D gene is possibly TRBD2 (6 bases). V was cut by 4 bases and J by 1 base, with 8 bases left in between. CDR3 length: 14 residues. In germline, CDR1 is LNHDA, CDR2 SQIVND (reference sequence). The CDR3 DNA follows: TGTGCCAGTAGTACGGACTATTCCTACAATGAGCAGTTCTTC. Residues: CASSTDYSYNEQFF. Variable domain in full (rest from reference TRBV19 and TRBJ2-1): DGGITQSPKYLFRKEGQNVTLSCEQNLNHDAMYWYRQDPGQGLRLIYYSQIVNDFQKGDIAEGYSVSREKKESFPLTVTSAQKNPTAFYLCASSTDYSYNEQFFGPGTRLTVL.

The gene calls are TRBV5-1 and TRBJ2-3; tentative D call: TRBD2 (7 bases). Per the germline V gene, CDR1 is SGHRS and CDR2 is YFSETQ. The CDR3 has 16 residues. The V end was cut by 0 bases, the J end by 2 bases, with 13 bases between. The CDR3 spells CASSLAGGANTDTQYF. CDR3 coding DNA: TGCGCCAGCAGCTTGGCTGGGGGGGCAAACACAGATACGCAGTATTTT.

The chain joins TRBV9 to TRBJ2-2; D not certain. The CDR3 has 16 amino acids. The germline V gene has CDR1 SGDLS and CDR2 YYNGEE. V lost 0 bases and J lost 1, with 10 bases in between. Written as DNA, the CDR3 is TGTGCCAGCAGCGTAGTGACGGGTGTGAACACCGGGGAGCTGTTTTTT. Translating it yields CASSVVTGVNTGELFF.

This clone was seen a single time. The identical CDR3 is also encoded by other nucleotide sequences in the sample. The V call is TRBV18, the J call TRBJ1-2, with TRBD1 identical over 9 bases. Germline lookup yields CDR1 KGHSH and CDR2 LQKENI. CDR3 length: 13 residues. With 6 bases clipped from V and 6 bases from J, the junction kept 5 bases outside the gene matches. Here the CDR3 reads CASSPGQGNGYTF. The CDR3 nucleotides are TGTGCCAGCTCGCCGGGACAGGGTAATGGCTACACCTTC. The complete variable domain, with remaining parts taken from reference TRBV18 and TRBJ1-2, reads NAGVMQNPRHLVRRRGQEARLRCSPMKGHSHVYWYRQLPEEGLKFMVYLQKENIIDESGMPKERFSAEFPKEGPSILRIQQVVRGDSAAYFCASSPGQGNGYTFGSGTRLTVV.

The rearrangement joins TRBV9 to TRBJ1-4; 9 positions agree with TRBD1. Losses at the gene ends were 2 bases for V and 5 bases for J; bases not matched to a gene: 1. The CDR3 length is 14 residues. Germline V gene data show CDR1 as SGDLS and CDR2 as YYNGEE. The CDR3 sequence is CASSVGQGNEKLFF. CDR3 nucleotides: TGTGCCAGCAGCGTCGGACAGGGGAATGAAAAACTGTTTTTT.

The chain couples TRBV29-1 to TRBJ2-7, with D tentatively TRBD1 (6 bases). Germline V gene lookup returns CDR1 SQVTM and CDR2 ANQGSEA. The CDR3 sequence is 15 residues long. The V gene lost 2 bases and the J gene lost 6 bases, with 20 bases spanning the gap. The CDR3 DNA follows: TGCAGCGTTGAAAGGCCCGACAGGTCAGAATCCGAGCAGTACTTC. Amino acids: CSVERPDRSESEQYF.

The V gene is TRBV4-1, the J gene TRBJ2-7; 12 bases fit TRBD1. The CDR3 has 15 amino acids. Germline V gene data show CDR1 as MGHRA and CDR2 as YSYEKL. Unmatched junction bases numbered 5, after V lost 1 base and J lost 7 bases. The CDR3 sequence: CASSQAGQGAKEQYF. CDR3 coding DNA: TGCGCCAGCAGCCAAGCGGGACAGGGGGCGAAGGAGCAGTACTTC.

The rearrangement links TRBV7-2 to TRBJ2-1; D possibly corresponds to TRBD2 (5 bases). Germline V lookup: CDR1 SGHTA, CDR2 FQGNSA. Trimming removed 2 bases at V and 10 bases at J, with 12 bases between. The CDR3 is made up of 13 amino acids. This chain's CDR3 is CASSLMAGQEQFF. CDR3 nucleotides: TGTGCCAGCAGCTTAATGGCGGGCCAGGAGCAGTTCTTC.

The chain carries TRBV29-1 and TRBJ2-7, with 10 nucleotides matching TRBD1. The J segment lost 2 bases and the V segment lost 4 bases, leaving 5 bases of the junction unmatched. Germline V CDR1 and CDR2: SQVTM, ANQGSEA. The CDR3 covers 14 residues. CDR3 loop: CSVVLGQGAYEQYF. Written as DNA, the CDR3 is TGCAGCGTTGTTCTAGGACAGGGGGCCTACGAGCAGTACTTC.

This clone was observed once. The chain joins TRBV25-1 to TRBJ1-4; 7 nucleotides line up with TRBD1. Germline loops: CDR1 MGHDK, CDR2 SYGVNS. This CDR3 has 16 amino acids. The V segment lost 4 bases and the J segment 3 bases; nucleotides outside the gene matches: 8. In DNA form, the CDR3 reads TGTGCCAGCAGTGCGATAGACAGGGCCTCTAATGAAAAACTGTTTTTT. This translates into CASSAIDRASNEKLFF.

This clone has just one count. This chain's CDR3 is CASSPYGTARGAFF. The CDR3 nucleotides read TGTGCCAGCAGCCCCTACGGGACAGCACGAGGAGCTTTCTTT. The chain recombines TRBV9 with TRBJ1-1, with TRBD1 matching over 7 bases. Trimming cost V 4 bases and J 10 bases; bases outside gene matches: 13. Looked up from germline, CDR1 is SGDLS and CDR2 is YYNGEE. The CDR3 length is 14 residues.

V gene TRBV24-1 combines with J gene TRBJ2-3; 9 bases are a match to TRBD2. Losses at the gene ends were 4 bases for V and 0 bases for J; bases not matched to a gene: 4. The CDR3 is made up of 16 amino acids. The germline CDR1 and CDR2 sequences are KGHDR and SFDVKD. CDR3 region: CATSDPTSGSTDTQYF. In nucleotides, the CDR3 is TGTGCCACCAGTGACCCGACTAGCGGTAGCACAGATACGCAGTATTTT.

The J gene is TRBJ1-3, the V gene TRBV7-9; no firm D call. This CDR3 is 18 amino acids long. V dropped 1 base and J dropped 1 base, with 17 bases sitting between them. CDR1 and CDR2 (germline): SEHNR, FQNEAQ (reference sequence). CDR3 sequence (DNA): TGTGCCAGCAGCTTAGAAGGAGGCAGCCACCCTTCTGGAAACACCATATATTTT. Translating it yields CASSLEGGSHPSGNTIYF.

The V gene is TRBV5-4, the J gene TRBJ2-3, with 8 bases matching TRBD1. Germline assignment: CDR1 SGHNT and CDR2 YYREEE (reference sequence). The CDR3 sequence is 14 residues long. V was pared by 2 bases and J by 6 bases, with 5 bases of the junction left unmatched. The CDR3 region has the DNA TGTGCCAGCAGCTTCGGACAGGGTGCCGATACGCAGTATTTT. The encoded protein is CASSFGQGADTQYF.

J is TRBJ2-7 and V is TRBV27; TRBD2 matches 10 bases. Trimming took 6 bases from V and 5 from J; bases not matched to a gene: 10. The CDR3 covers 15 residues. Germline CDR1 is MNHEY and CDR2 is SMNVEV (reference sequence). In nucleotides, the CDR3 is TGTGCCAGCAGAAGTCAGCGGGAGGGCCAACACGAGCAGTACTTC. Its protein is CASRSQREGQHEQYF.

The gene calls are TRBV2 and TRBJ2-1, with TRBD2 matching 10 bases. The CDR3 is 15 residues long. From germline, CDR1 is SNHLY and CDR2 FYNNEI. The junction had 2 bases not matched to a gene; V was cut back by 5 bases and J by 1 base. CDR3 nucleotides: TGTGCCAGCAGTAAACTAGCGGGGTCCTACAATGAGCAGTTCTTC. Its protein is CASSKLAGSYNEQFF.